The rows below give T cell receptor beta chains drawn from one sample of a study of T-cell reconstitution after alpha-beta-depleted transplantation in children. From the PCR reads, TCRdb called clonotypes with MiXCR, one entry per CDR3 protein. The table has roughly 400,000 distinct CDR3 sequences, roughly 43% seen once. The material sequenced was PBMCs, taken before TCRalphabeta/CD19-depleted stem cell transplant. These TCRs come from a girl aged 2-10 years with aplastic anemia, due to receive a stem cell transplant. Both conserved end residues are part of each CDR3. A D gene is named only where the DNA matches it firmly. A clone size is listed for some rows: how often the clone was seen (once, few, many), or a class if it is expanded.

clone_size j_call d_call v_call cdr3_nt cdr3_aa
- TRBJ2-2 - TRBV24-1 TGTGCCACCAGTGATTTCCCTGGCGGGGCAAACACCGGGGAGCTGTTTTTT CATSDFPGGANTGELFF
once TRBJ2-7 - TRBV12-3/TRBV12-4 TGTGCCAGCAGATATAACGGCGACCGTTCCTACGAGCAGTACTTC CASRYNGDRSYEQYF
- TRBJ2-7 - TRBV9 TGTGCCAGCAGCTCAGCCTCCCAGTGGGAGCAGTACTTC CASSSASQWEQYF
many TRBJ2-7 - TRBV15 TGTGCCACCAGCAGAGATGCAGCTTTATACGAGCAGTACTTC CATSRDAALYEQYF
- TRBJ2-1 - TRBV7-2 TGTGCCAGCAGACGTGGTGGAGGGTGGAATGAGCAGTTCTTC CASRRGGGWNEQFF
few TRBJ2-5 TRBD1 TRBV30 TGTGCCTGGGGGGGACAGGGGGCTTGGGAGACCCAGTACTTC CAWGGQGAWETQYF
- TRBJ1-1 - TRBV6-5 TGTGCCAGCAGTTACTCGCGGCAGGGCCTCACTGAAGCTTTCTTT CASSYSRQGLTEAFF
few TRBJ2-2 - TRBV18 TGTGCCAGCTCACCTTGGGGATTTGGCACCGGGGAGCTGTTTTTT CASSPWGFGTGELFF
few TRBJ2-3 - TRBV7-8 TGTGCCAGCAGCTTGGGGAGGCGGGTGTCTAGCACAGATACGCAGTATTTT CASSLGRRVSSTDTQYF
- TRBJ2-1 - TRBV29-1 TGCAGCGTTGTTGGGGGGAGCTCCTACAATGAGCAGTTCTTC CSVVGGSSYNEQFF